A single sample is the source of the 17 T cell receptor beta chains below, sequenced in a study of low-dose radiotherapy and immunotherapy resistance in tumors. Time point meaning: before trial treatment. Primers targeting TRAV and TRBV primed first-strand cDNA, covering alpha and beta chains. TCRs underwent 20 PCR cycles of amplification with a constant-region primer and V-primer adapter. TCRdb itself ran the reads through MiXCR, one entry per CDR3 protein. The sample lists around 90,000 distinct CDR3 sequences; 18% were seen once. The sample in question was PBMCs, obtained before treatment. These receptors were taken from a male donor with prostate cancer.

V is TRBV20-1 and J is TRBJ2-2, with 10 bases aligning to TRBD2. Germline values: CDR1 DFQATT, CDR2 SNEGSKA (reference sequence). The CDR3 sequence is 15 residues long. The trim removed 6 bases at V and 6 bases at J, leaving 10 bases unmatched. The CDR3 coding sequence is TGCAGTGCCTCCAGGCTAGCGGGGGCGGCCGGGGAGCTGTTTTTT. Translation: CSASRLAGAAGELFF.

This clonotype appeared many times. J is TRBJ1-2 and V is TRBV7-8; 8 nucleotides agree with TRBD1. This CDR3 is built from 14 residues. After removal of 5 bases from V and 6 bases from J, the junction contained 8 bases not matched to a gene. The germline CDR1 and CDR2 sequences are SGHVS and FQNEAQ. DNA of the CDR3: TGTGCCAGCAGCCAAGACAGGGGCGGGGATGGCTACACCTTC. Protein product: CASSQDRGGDGYTF.

The gene calls are TRBV5-1 and TRBJ2-3; possibly TRBD2 for D (5 bases). The ends were cut back, 4 bases at V and 2 bases at J, with 8 bases in the middle. Germline CDR1 reads SGHRS; CDR2 reads YFSETQ. CDR3 length equals 13 residues. The CDR3 nucleotides are TGCGCCAGCAGCGCCGGGGTCACAGATACGCAGTATTTT. It encodes CASSAGVTDTQYF.

A word on this clonotype: With a far larger clone one base away, a read error is the likely cause. This chain joins TRBV20-1 and TRBJ2-7; 7 bases align to TRBD1. Germline CDR1 DFQATT, CDR2 SNEGSKA (reference sequence). The CDR3 covers 18 residues. J gave up 7 bases and V 6 bases, and 27 bases lay outside the gene matches. The CDR3 region is CSASTINRRDRKNNEQYF. The CDR3 DNA reads TGCAGTGCCAGCACCATAAATCGACGGGACAGAAAAAACAATGAGCAGTACTTC.

This clonotype was counted ten times or more. The chain combines TRBV6-1 with TRBJ1-5; 7 bases agree with TRBD1. This CDR3 contains 13 residues. Trimming took 6 bases from V and 4 from J; bases not matched to a gene: 3. Germline V lookup: CDR1 MNHNS, CDR2 SASEGT. CDR3 sequence: CASRRGRNQPQHF. The DNA for the CDR3 is TGTGCCAGCAGGAGGGGGCGGAATCAGCCCCAGCATTTT.

In this sample, this clonotype turned up many times. The chain is built from TRBV7-2 and TRBJ1-1; unclear D gene. Per germline, CDR1 SGHTA and CDR2 FQGNSA. Trimming took off 3 bases at V and 3 bases at J, with 2 bases between the two ends. This CDR3 comprises 11 residues. The CDR3 reads CASSLDTEAFF. DNA of the CDR3: TGTGCCAGCAGCTTGGACACTGAAGCTTTCTTT. Full variable domain (outside the CDR3, taken from reference TRBV7-2 and TRBJ1-1): GAGVSQSPSNKVTEKGKDVELRCDPISGHTALYWYRQSLGQGLEFLIYFQGNSAPDKSGLPSDRFSAERTGGSVSTLTIQRTQQEDSAVYLCASSLDTEAFFGQGTRLTVV.

This clonotype was found many times. This chain joins TRBV7-2 and TRBJ2-7; the D call may be TRBD1 or TRBD2 (5 bases each). From germline, CDR1 is SGHTA and CDR2 FQGNSA. This CDR3 contains 15 residues. The V and J ends lost 1 base and 2 bases respectively, with 12 bases between them. As DNA, the CDR3 is TGTGCCAGCAGCTTAGGGGGGACGTTAGCCTACGAGCAGTACTTC. Translated, it gives CASSLGGTLAYEQYF. Drawing the rest from reference TRBV7-2 and TRBJ2-7, the complete variable domain is GAGVSQSPSNKVTEKGKDVELRCDPISGHTALYWYRQSLGQGLEFLIYFQGNSAPDKSGLPSDRFSAERTGGSVSTLTIQRTQQEDSAVYLCASSLGGTLAYEQYFGPGTRLTVT.

This clonotype appeared many times. The rearrangement links TRBV27 to TRBJ1-1; 10 bases line up with TRBD1. CDR3 length: 15 residues. The germline V gene encodes CDR1 MNHEY and CDR2 SMNVEV (reference sequence). With V trimmed by 4 bases and J by 4 bases, 6 bases remained unmatched. CDR3: CASSWPGQGITEAFF. CDR3 nucleotides: TGTGCCAGCAGTTGGCCGGGACAGGGGATCACTGAAGCTTTCTTT.

This chain joins TRBV6-1 and TRBJ2-1; TRBD1 agrees at 7 bases. This CDR3 is built from 13 residues. CDR1 and CDR2 from the germline V gene are MNHNS and SASEGT. After removal of 10 bases from V and 4 bases from J, the junction contained 7 bases not matched to a gene. DNA of the CDR3: TGTGCCACCCGACAGGGATTTTACAATGAGCAGTTCTTC. Amino acids: CATRQGFYNEQFF.

This clonotype was seen repeatedly, ten times or more. The CDR3 bases are TGTGCCAGCAGTGAACGGGGCAGGACTTACACTGAAGCTTTCTTT. It specifies CASSERGRTYTEAFF. The rearrangement links TRBV2 to TRBJ1-1; D perhaps matches TRBD1 (5 bases). Trimming pared 2 bases from V and 3 bases from J, leaving 13 bases between. This CDR3 has 15 amino acids. Per germline, CDR1 SNHLY and CDR2 FYNNEI.

This clonotype was observed at least ten times. The J gene is TRBJ2-5, the V gene TRBV20-1; D possibly matches TRBD1 or TRBD2 (5 bases each). Germline V gene sequence: CDR1 DFQATT, CDR2 SNEGSKA (reference sequence). CDR3 length equals 15 residues. V dropped 0 bases and J dropped 3 bases, with 14 bases sitting between them. DNA of the CDR3: TGCAGTGCTAGAGATGGGAGACAGTTCGAAGAGACCCAGTACTTC. Residues: CSARDGRQFEETQYF.

This rearrangement joins TRBV12-3 or TRBV12-4 to TRBJ2-2; 11 positions agree with TRBD2. The CDR3 spans 21 residues. V lost 4 bases to trimming and J lost 3 bases; unmatched junction nucleotides: 19. The CDR3 nucleotides are TGTGCCAGCAGTTCCGTGACCGGGACAGCTAGACTAGCGGGGTACACCGGGGAGCTGTTTTTT. This encodes CASSSVTGTARLAGYTGELFF.

About this clonotype: A much larger clone differs by one base, so this may be a read error. The CDR3 DNA sequence: TGTGCCAGCAGGATCGGGACAGGGGCAGATACGCAGTATTTT. As protein: CASRIGTGADTQYF. The chain uses TRBV5-6 and TRBJ2-3; 10 bases match TRBD1. CDR1 is SGHDT and CDR2 is YYEEEE in the germline V gene. The ends lost 5 bases at V and 4 bases at J; junction bases unmatched: 4. This CDR3 region has 14 residues.

In this sample, this clonotype turned up many times. The CDR3: CASSQATVNTEAFF. The CDR3 DNA reads TGTGCCAGCAGCCAAGCCACGGTTAACACTGAAGCTTTCTTT. The chain combines TRBV3-1 with TRBJ1-1, with D unresolved. Germline V CDR1 and CDR2: LGHDT, YNNKEL (reference sequence). CDR3 length: 14 residues. Deletions cut 1 base from V and 2 bases from J, with 8 bases between.

This clonotype was seen at least ten times. The chain links TRBV13 to TRBJ2-3; TRBD1 aligns across 11 bases. The V and J ends lost 4 bases and 4 bases, in that order; junction bases with no gene match: 7. This CDR3 spans 16 amino acids. Germline lookup yields CDR1 PRHDT and CDR2 FYEKMQ (reference sequence). The CDR3 loop is CASSSRTGGLSDTQYF. The CDR3, as DNA: TGTGCCAGCAGCTCACGGACAGGGGGCTTATCAGATACGCAGTATTTT.

This clonotype was observed many times. The chain combines TRBV15 with TRBJ2-5; D ambiguous. Germline assignment: CDR1 LNHNV and CDR2 YYDKDF (reference sequence). Trimming stripped 0 bases from V and 4 bases from J, with 3 bases between. The CDR3 consists of 12 residues. CDR3 coding DNA: TGTGCCACCAGCAGAGATATAGAGACCCAGTACTTC. It encodes CATSRDIETQYF.

The chain links TRBV4-2 to TRBJ2-1, with 14 bases matching TRBD2. After removal of 0 bases from V and 8 bases from J, the junction contained 6 bases not matched to a gene. The CDR3 sequence is 17 residues long. The germline V gene encodes CDR1 LGHNA and CDR2 YNFKEQ. CDR3 bases: TGTGCCAGCAGCCAAGAGACTAGCGGGAGGGCCGTAGATGAGCAGTTCTTC. This sequence encodes CASSQETSGRAVDEQFF.